The 22 T cell receptor beta chains listed next were all sequenced from one sample in a study of response to subunit inactivated influenza vaccine. MiXCR, applied by TCRdb to the RT-PCR reads, yields one record per CDR3 protein. The sample holds roughly 620,000 distinct CDR3 sequences, around 11% seen once. This sample was shared with a second study, whose subject was T cells expressing NK-cell markers. That paper adds: UMIs were included in TCR beta cDNA generated by 5'RACE template switching.

The sample was PBMCs from blood, taken on the day of vaccination. These receptors were obtained from a man between 45 and 60 years old who received an inactivated influenza vaccine.

The chain couples TRBV28 to TRBJ2-5; 11 positions match TRBD2. The V and J ends lost 3 bases and 4 bases, in that order; junction bases with no gene match: 13. Germline V lookup: CDR1 MDHEN, CDR2 SYDVKM. This CDR3 is built from 18 residues. The CDR3, as DNA: TGTGCCAGCAGTTTCGGCTCTTTTCCAGGGACTAGCGGAGAGACCCAGTACTTC. It yields the protein CASSFGSFPGTSGETQYF.

This clonotype was picked up many times. V is TRBV7-8 and J is TRBJ2-2; 8 bases agree with TRBD1. V shed 5 bases, J shed 1 base, and the junction held 6 bases outside the gene matches. The CDR3 runs to 16 residues. Germline CDR1 is SGHVS and CDR2 is FQNEAQ. DNA for the CDR3: TGTGCCAGCAGCCACCGGACAGGGAGGAACACCGGGGAGCTGTTTTTT. Translation gives CASSHRTGRNTGELFF.

The rearrangement links TRBV29-1 to TRBJ2-1; unclear D gene. CDR1 is SQVTM, CDR2 ANQGSEA, per germline. The CDR3 consists of 14 residues. The V and J ends lost 5 bases and 0 bases respectively, with 11 bases between them. In DNA, the CDR3 is TGCAGCGTTTCCCGCGCCAGCTCCTACAATGAGCAGTTCTTC. It translates to CSVSRASSYNEQFF.

The sample holds a few counts of this clonotype. V usage is TRBV12-3 or TRBV12-4 and J usage is TRBJ2-7; D not resolved. CDR3 length: 17 amino acids. V lost 5 bases, J lost 2 bases, and 22 bases lay in between. CDR3 DNA sequence: TGTGCCAGCAGTCCTCGATTAAGTGTTCAGCGTGCCTACGAGCAGTACTTC. Translated: CASSPRLSVQRAYEQYF.

This clonotype was found a few times. This chain uses TRBV28 with TRBJ2-1; 10 positions agree with TRBD2. The CDR3 is made up of 16 amino acids. J was trimmed by 0 bases and V by 6 bases; bases with no gene match: 5. Looked up from germline, CDR1 is MDHEN and CDR2 is SYDVKM. The CDR3 here is CASSPGLADSYNEQFF. The CDR3 DNA reads as TGTGCCAGCAGCCCCGGACTAGCGGACTCCTACAATGAGCAGTTCTTC.

CDR3 amino acids: CASRARGTGKHEQYF. CDR3 bases: TGTGCCAGCAGAGCTCGAGGGACAGGGAAGCACGAGCAGTACTTC. The V gene is TRBV6-2 or TRBV6-3, the J gene TRBJ2-7; 9 bases line up with TRBD1. This CDR3 is built from 15 residues. J lost 5 bases, V lost 6 bases, and 11 bases had no gene match. CDR1 is MNHEY, CDR2 SVGEGT, per germline.

The chain employs TRBV27 and TRBJ2-3; D may be TRBD2 (6 bases). Germline V gene sequence: CDR1 MNHEY, CDR2 SMNVEV (reference sequence). The length of the CDR3 is 15 residues. V lost 3 bases and J 4 bases, leaving 14 bases between the germline ends. DNA of the CDR3: TGTGCCAGCAGTTTCCGCCGGGACTTTGCAGATACGCAGTATTTT. Translating it yields CASSFRRDFADTQYF.

This clonotype has a handful of counts. The chain couples TRBV6-1 to TRBJ2-2, with D perhaps given as TRBD1 or TRBD2 (5 bases each). V was shortened by 2 bases and J by 7 bases, with 14 bases between the two germline ends. This CDR3 spans 15 amino acids. The germline V gene encodes CDR1 MNHNS and CDR2 SASEGT. In nucleotides, the CDR3 is TGTGCCAGCAGTGAAATTGGGACGCCGGGCGGGGAGCTGTTTTTT. Protein sequence: CASSEIGTPGGELFF.

CDR3 in amino acids: CASSPKTGTPYYGYTF. CDR3 DNA: TGTGCCAGCTCACCGAAAACCGGGACGCCATACTATGGCTACACCTTC. V gene TRBV18 combines with J gene TRBJ1-2; tentatively, D is TRBD1 (5 bases). The V end was cut by 3 bases, the J end by 3 bases, with 17 bases between. This CDR3 is built from 16 residues. CDR1 and CDR2 from the germline V gene are KGHSH and LQKENI. Filled out from reference TRBV18 and TRBJ1-2, the complete variable domain reads NAGVMQNPRHLVRRRGQEARLRCSPMKGHSHVYWYRQLPEEGLKFMVYLQKENIIDESGMPKERFSAEFPKEGPSILRIQQVVRGDSAAYFCASSPKTGTPYYGYTFGSGTRLTVV.

This clonotype was observed at least ten times. V gene TRBV29-1 combines with J gene TRBJ2-2; perhaps TRBD2 as D (5 bases). This CDR3 has 11 amino acids. V lost 6 bases, J lost 7 bases, and 9 bases lay in between. The germline V gene encodes CDR1 SQVTM and CDR2 ANQGSEA. The chain's CDR3 is CSVEEGGELFF. The CDR3 nucleotides read TGCAGCGTGGAGGAAGGCGGGGAGCTGTTTTTT.

The rearrangement uses TRBV9 and TRBJ2-6; D gene ambiguous. V was shortened by 3 bases and J by 4 bases, with 8 bases between the two germline ends. CDR1 and CDR2 from the germline V gene are SGDLS and YYNGEE. CDR3 length: 14 residues. This CDR3 is CASSAHDGANVLTF. The CDR3, as DNA: TGTGCCAGCAGCGCCCATGACGGGGCCAACGTCCTGACTTTC.

This clonotype was observed a handful of times. The rearrangement joins TRBV12-3 or TRBV12-4 to TRBJ1-6; no definite D call. CDR3 length equals 14 residues. The V gene lost 2 bases and the J gene lost 4 bases, with 6 bases spanning the gap. Here the CDR3 reads CASSLRGYNSPLHF. The CDR3, as DNA: TGTGCCAGCAGTTTAAGAGGGTATAATTCACCCCTCCACTTT.

This clonotype has more than one count but fewer than ten. V is TRBV30 and J is TRBJ2-5; D possibly corresponds to TRBD1 (5 bases). This CDR3 has 13 residues. The ends were cut back, 2 bases at V and 4 bases at J, with 11 bases in the middle. Germline lookup yields CDR1 GTSNPN and CDR2 SVGIG (reference sequence). CDR3 in DNA: TGTGCCTGGAGTCTTCATCAGGGAGAGACCCAGTACTTC. Protein product: CAWSLHQGETQYF.

This clonotype was seen repeatedly, ten times or more. The chain uses TRBV7-2 and TRBJ1-3, with 7 bases identical to TRBD1. V shed 6 bases, J shed 1 base, and the junction held 3 bases outside the gene matches. This CDR3 is 14 amino acids long. Germline values: CDR1 SGHTA, CDR2 FQGNSA. CDR3 protein: CASSLTGSGNTIYF. The CDR3 DNA follows: TGTGCCAGCAGTTTGACAGGGTCTGGAAACACCATATATTTT.

J is TRBJ1-6 and V is TRBV19; 12 nucleotides agree with TRBD1. CDR1 and CDR2 from the germline V gene are LNHDA and SQIVND (reference sequence). The CDR3 contains 15 residues. With V trimmed by 6 bases and J by 9 bases, 6 bases remained unmatched. The CDR3 reads CASSTGQGAVSPLHF. The DNA for the CDR3 is TGTGCCAGTAGCACGGGACAGGGGGCAGTTTCACCCCTCCACTTT.

The rearrangement uses TRBV7-3 and TRBJ2-1; 7 nucleotides line up with TRBD1. The CDR3 extends over 15 amino acids. V was pared by 2 bases and J by 5 bases, with 6 bases of the junction left unmatched. Germline lookup yields CDR1 SGHTA and CDR2 FQGTGA. The CDR3 here is CASSLGQGVHNEQFF. The CDR3 DNA reads TGTGCCAGCAGCTTAGGGCAGGGGGTTCACAATGAGCAGTTCTTC.

A few counts support this clonotype. V is TRBV5-1 and J is TRBJ2-5; 7 nucleotides align to TRBD1. With V trimmed by 1 base and J by 1 base, 7 bases remained unmatched. The CDR3 extends over 16 amino acids. Germline loops: CDR1 SGHRS, CDR2 YFSETQ. Here the CDR3 reads CASSLIPGTAQETQYF. As DNA, the CDR3 is TGCGCCAGCAGCTTGATACCAGGGACAGCCCAAGAGACCCAGTACTTC.

A few counts support this clonotype. This chain links TRBV19 with TRBJ1-5, with no clear D. Trimming left V 3 bases short and J 0 bases short, with 9 bases between. CDR1 LNHDA and CDR2 SQIVND come from the germline V gene (reference sequence). CDR3 length equals 15 residues. The CDR3 sequence: CASSILGNSNQPQHF. The DNA for the CDR3 is TGTGCCAGTAGTATCTTAGGAAATAGCAATCAGCCCCAGCATTTT.

This chain uses TRBV12-3 or TRBV12-4 with TRBJ1-1; weak D call: TRBD1 (5 bases). The germline V and J ends were trimmed by 5 bases and 7 bases, with 14 bases remaining between them. The CDR3 sequence is 13 residues long. CDR3 loop: CASSLGGFNEAFF. The CDR3 nucleotides read TGTGCCAGCAGTCTTGGGGGATTCAATGAAGCTTTCTTT.

The CDR3: CASSQDLGTGLPGELFF. The CDR3 coding sequence is TGCGCCAGCAGCCAAGATCTCGGGACAGGGTTACCCGGGGAGCTGTTTTTT. V is TRBV4-1 and J is TRBJ2-2, with 9 bases matching TRBD1. Germline V lookup: CDR1 MGHRA, CDR2 YSYEKL. The CDR3 totals 17 residues. V trimming: 0 bases; J trimming: 6 bases; junction bases outside the gene matches: 8.

The chain carries TRBV28 and TRBJ1-5; D remains ambiguous. Germline assignment: CDR1 MDHEN and CDR2 SYDVKM. The V gene lost 2 bases and the J gene lost 5 bases, with 22 bases spanning the gap. The CDR3 totals 18 residues. The CDR3 loop is CASSLGLGRDSRDQPQHF. The CDR3 DNA follows: TGTGCCAGCAGTTTAGGCCTGGGTAGGGATTCGAGGGATCAGCCCCAGCATTTT.

This clonotype was recorded a few times. The gene calls are TRBV3-1 and TRBJ2-3, with 7 bases lining up with TRBD2. The germline CDR1 and CDR2 sequences are LGHDT and YNNKEL (reference sequence). The CDR3 spans 14 residues. Germline trimming cut 1 base from V and 5 bases from J; bases unmatched to any gene: 3. In DNA form, the CDR3 reads TGTGCCAGCAGCCAAGGCCCTAGCGGAGATACGCAGTATTTT. It encodes CASSQGPSGDTQYF.